What follows describes a single T cell receptor (beta chain). The V gene's germline CDR1 is SGHRS and CDR2 YFSETQ. The CDR3 totals 15 residues. V gave up 4 bases and J gave up 4 bases, with 15 bases separating them. Through a sample-barcoded 5' primer and a J-beta primer mix, a second PCR was run for roughly 6 to 11 cycles. From the 5' RACE reads, TCRdb called clonotypes with MiXCR, one entry per CDR3 protein. This table holds some 1.4 million distinct CDR3 sequences, around two fifths found once. Roughly 10 milliliters of peripheral blood were drawn from each donor into EDTA-treated tubes. Every sample had a minimum of 6 million PBMCs isolated. This entry is derived from a study of blood T cells in healthy people across ages.

This receptor was taken from a woman aged 18-29 years in good health. This rearrangement joins TRBV5-1 to TRBJ1-3, with D perhaps matching TRBD1 (6 bases). The sequenced material came from blood. CDR3 DNA: TGCGCCAGCAGCATAGTAACAGGGATGGGAAACACCATATATTTT. Protein sequence: CASSIVTGMGNTIYF.